This paragraph reports one T cell receptor (beta chain). The CDR3 is 16 amino acids. The junction had 5 bases not matched to a gene; V was cut back by 3 bases and J by 4 bases. The germline CDR1 and CDR2 sequences are SGHNT and YYREEE (reference sequence). This specimen belongs to a study of blood T cell repertoires in COVID-19. Study details: From the United States, Italy and Spain came samples of acute and convalescent COVID-19.

In the authors' workflow: By means of reference gene primer amplification, nucleated cell counts were estimated. Clones were sequenced by immunoSEQ multiplex PCR, and TCRdb holds only the in-frame ones, with some missing. From that table come the V and J calls and clone size; the DNA was used to work out D and trimming. Among 40,000 or so clones, around 89% were seen once, and the ten largest hold 3% to 4%. Specimen: peripheral blood. The sequence was obtained from a human donor in a cohort sampled during active COVID-19. The genes are TRBV5-4 and TRBJ2-3; TRBD2 aligns across 13 bases. CDR3 amino acids: CASSSLTSGGPDTQYF. In DNA, the CDR3 is TGTGCCAGCAGCTCATTGACTAGCGGGGGGCCAGATACGCAGTATTTT.